The 29 T cell receptor beta chains below come from one sample, sequenced in a study of shared clonotypes between healthy human individuals. Profiling relied on immunoSEQ multiplex PCR, and the TCRdb table lists in-frame clones only, not all of them. The sample has 190,000 or so clones, around 63% seen once. Sequences were obtained from memory CD4+ T cells sorted from blood. The sample's subset: CD45RA-negative fraction. These receptors were collected from a man aged 25-40 years in good health.

This clone was counted at least ten times. The CDR3 is CAWSHAQGALSEAFF. The DNA of the CDR3 is TGTGCCTGGAGCCACGCTCAGGGGGCGCTTTCTGAAGCTTTCTTT. This chain joins TRBV30 and TRBJ1-1; 8 bases are shared with TRBD1. Germline V gives CDR1 GTSNPN, CDR2 SVGIG (reference sequence). CDR3 length equals 15 residues. After removal of 3 bases from V and 6 bases from J, the junction contained 12 bases not matched to a gene.

The CDR3 nucleotides are TGTGCCAGCAGTGAATCGGGGTCGTACACTGAAGCTTTCTTT. Translation: CASSESGSYTEAFF. The chain recombines TRBV25-1 with TRBJ1-1; D remains ambiguous. The CDR3 runs 14 residues. CDR1 and CDR2 (germline): MGHDK, SYGVNS. Between the trimmed V and J ends, which lost 1 base and 3 bases, there was a span of 9 bases.

V usage is TRBV6-1 and J usage is TRBJ2-1, with 9 bases matching TRBD1. Germline CDR1 reads MNHNS; CDR2 reads SASEGT. The CDR3 loop spans 14 amino acids. Losses at the gene ends were 5 bases for V and 5 bases for J; bases not matched to a gene: 4. The CDR3 loop is CASSTGGSNNEQFF. CDR3 DNA sequence: TGTGCCAGCAGTACAGGGGGCTCTAACAATGAGCAGTTCTTC.

This clone was recorded once. The chain joins TRBV29-1 to TRBJ2-7; the D gene is possibly TRBD2 (7 bases). The CDR3 runs 14 residues. With 6 bases removed from V and 2 bases from J, the gap between germline ends came to 17 bases. Germline lookup yields CDR1 SQVTM and CDR2 ANQGSEA. The CDR3 reads CSVRVGGRTYEQYF. Here the CDR3 DNA reads TGCAGCGTCAGGGTCGGGGGGCGTACCTACGAGCAGTACTTC.

This clone was seen more than once but under ten times. The rearrangement links TRBV4-3 to TRBJ2-2; D gene ambiguous. Germline CDR1 is LGHNA and CDR2 is YSLEER. This CDR3 is 15 amino acids long. Trimming left V 0 bases short and J 5 bases short, with 10 bases between. CDR3 residues: CASSQDSLATGELFF. In DNA, the CDR3 is TGCGCCAGCAGCCAAGATTCCCTGGCAACCGGGGAGCTGTTTTTT.

The gene calls are TRBV7-2 and TRBJ2-7; the match to TRBD2 covers 9 bases. Germline V gene sequence: CDR1 SGHTA, CDR2 FQGNSA. Trimming removed 1 base from V and 2 bases from J; junction bases left unmatched: 3. The CDR3 has 15 amino acids. This chain's CDR3 is CASSLDPSGAYEQYF. The CDR3 region has the DNA TGTGCCAGCAGCTTAGATCCTAGCGGGGCCTACGAGCAGTACTTC.

The chain recombines TRBV19 with TRBJ2-1, with 7 bases that match TRBD1. V dropped 4 bases and J dropped 4; count of bases not matched to a gene: 4. The CDR3 extends over 14 amino acids. The germline V gene has CDR1 LNHDA and CDR2 SQIVND (reference sequence). The CDR3 sequence: CASSNRDRYNEQFF. The CDR3 region has the DNA TGTGCCAGTAGTAACCGGGACAGATACAATGAGCAGTTCTTC.

This chain uses TRBV18 with TRBJ2-3; tentatively, D is TRBD1 (5 bases). The V gene lost 6 bases and the J gene lost 6 bases, with 13 bases spanning the gap. CDR1 is KGHSH, CDR2 LQKENI, per germline. The CDR3 runs to 13 residues. CDR3 DNA: TGTGCCAGCTCGCGCCCGTCAGGGGATACGCAGTATTTT. Encoded protein: CASSRPSGDTQYF. The full variable domain, its missing parts supplied by reference TRBV18 and TRBJ2-3, is NAGVMQNPRHLVRRRGQEARLRCSPMKGHSHVYWYRQLPEEGLKFMVYLQKENIIDESGMPKERFSAEFPKEGPSILRIQQVVRGDSAAYFCASSRPSGDTQYFGPGTRLTVL.

The V gene is TRBV12-2, the J gene TRBJ2-7; the table names TRBD2, a call not compared with the DNA. TRBV12-2 is a known pseudogene. The length of the CDR3 is 17 residues. CDR3 nucleotides: TGTGCAAGTCGCCCCCTGGGGGGGCAGGATGACTCCTACGAGCAGTACTTC. This translates into CASRPLGGQDDSYEQYF.

Turning to this clone: The same CDR3 also results from other DNA sequences found in this sample. The chain recombines TRBV5-4 with TRBJ2-2; D possibly corresponds to TRBD1 (6 bases). CDR3 length: 15 amino acids. Germline assignment: CDR1 SGHNT and CDR2 YYREEE (reference sequence). V lost 4 bases to trimming and J lost 2 bases, with 12 bases between them. CDR3 in DNA: TGTGCCAGCAGCCTAGGGACACGAAACACCGGGGAGCTGTTTTTT. It codes for CASSLGTRNTGELFF.

The rearrangement uses TRBV4-3 and TRBJ2-7, with TRBD2 identical over 7 bases. Germline V lookup: CDR1 LGHNA, CDR2 YSLEER. The CDR3 has 15 residues. Trimming cost V 0 bases and J 6 bases; bases outside gene matches: 8. As DNA, the CDR3 is TGCGCCAGCAGCCAAGATTGGGAGGGCGCGTTCGAGCAGTACTTC. Its translation: CASSQDWEGAFEQYF.

The rearrangement links TRBV30 to TRBJ2-7; 9 nucleotides align to TRBD1. This CDR3 contains 11 residues. Germline V gene lookup returns CDR1 GTSNPN and CDR2 SVGIG (reference sequence). V trimming: 4 bases; J trimming: 10 bases; junction bases outside the gene matches: 5. CDR3 DNA: TGTGCCTGGACGAGGGACAGGGTACAGTACTTC. The encoded protein is CAWTRDRVQYF.

The chain recombines TRBV7-8 with TRBJ2-1, with TRBD1 identical over 7 bases. With V trimmed by 7 bases and J by 4 bases, 13 bases remained unmatched. The V gene's germline CDR1 is SGHVS and CDR2 FQNEAQ. This CDR3 is built from 16 residues. DNA of the CDR3: TGTGCCAGCACCCCCGGGATGGGACAGAGATACAATGAGCAGTTCTTC. It encodes CASTPGMGQRYNEQFF.

The chain is built from TRBV4-1 and TRBJ1-2; 10 positions agree with TRBD1. V shed 3 bases and J 6 bases; nucleotides not matched to a gene: 7. Looked up from germline, CDR1 is MGHRA and CDR2 is YSYEKL. This CDR3 is built from 15 residues. The CDR3 DNA follows: TGCGCCAGCAGCCACGACAGGGGGCGACTTAATGGCTACACCTTC. Residues: CASSHDRGRLNGYTF.

This clone was seen more than once but under ten times. V gene TRBV11-2 combines with J gene TRBJ2-1, with 11 bases aligning to TRBD1. CDR3 length equals 17 residues. With 4 bases clipped from V and 9 bases from J, the junction kept 14 bases outside the gene matches. Germline V CDR1 and CDR2: SGHAT, FQNNGV. The CDR3 protein is CASSYRDRGIVRGEQFF. The DNA for the CDR3 is TGTGCCAGCAGCTACCGGGACAGGGGGATTGTAAGGGGTGAGCAGTTCTTC.

The V call is TRBV29-1, the J call TRBJ2-7; 9 bases match TRBD1. Germline V gene sequence: CDR1 SQVTM, CDR2 ANQGSEA. V was pared by 7 bases and J by 3 bases, with 16 bases of the junction left unmatched. The CDR3 totals 16 residues. The CDR3 is CSALTLTGGLIYEQYF. In DNA form, the CDR3 reads TGCAGCGCTCTCACACTGACAGGGGGATTGATCTACGAGCAGTACTTC.

The chain uses TRBV9 and TRBJ2-3, with D perhaps TRBD1 (6 bases). The CDR3 length is 15 residues. With 4 bases removed from V and 2 bases from J, the gap between germline ends came to 14 bases. Germline CDR1 SGDLS, CDR2 YYNGEE. The CDR3 reads CASSPTWDNTDTQYF. The CDR3 bases are TGTGCCAGCAGCCCGACCTGGGACAACACAGATACGCAGTATTTT.

The V and J genes are TRBV28 and TRBJ2-7; D is unresolved. The CDR3 loop spans 13 amino acids. V was pared by 3 bases and J by 4 bases, with 10 bases between. Germline CDR1 MDHEN, CDR2 SYDVKM. CDR3 sequence (DNA): TGTGCCAGCAGTTTCCCATCTATATACGAGCAGTACTTC. Translating gives CASSFPSIYEQYF.

V and J are TRBV6-5 and TRBJ1-1; D unclear. This CDR3 contains 14 residues. The germline V and J ends were trimmed by 6 bases and 4 bases, with 15 bases remaining between them. Germline CDR1 and CDR2: MNHEY and SVGAGI. The CDR3 sequence: CASSQPGVITEAFF. Here the CDR3 DNA reads TGTGCCAGCAGCCAACCCGGGGTTATCACTGAAGCTTTCTTT.

In this sample, this clone turned up a few times. This chain joins TRBV11-2 and TRBJ2-7, with D perhaps given as TRBD1 or TRBD2 (5 bases each). V lost 6 bases and J lost 0, with 12 bases in between. CDR3 size: 14 residues. CDR1 is SGHAT, CDR2 FQNNGV, per germline. The CDR3 here is CASRAGGSSYEQYF. The CDR3 DNA sequence: TGTGCCAGCAGGGCTGGGGGTAGCTCCTACGAGCAGTACTTC.

This chain uses TRBV5-4 with TRBJ2-1; D may be TRBD2 (6 bases). The CDR3 has 18 residues. V was shortened by 0 bases and J by 5 bases, with 21 bases between the two germline ends. Germline-derived CDR1 and CDR2 are SGHNT and YYREEE (reference sequence). CDR3 amino acids: CASSLGASRTRGNNEQFF. The CDR3 DNA reads TGTGCCAGCAGCTTGGGGGCGTCGCGGACACGGGGGAACAATGAGCAGTTCTTC.

The rearrangement uses TRBV6-1 and TRBJ2-3; D is perhaps TRBD2 (5 bases). CDR1 is MNHNS and CDR2 is SASEGT in the germline V gene. This CDR3 has 15 residues. Trimming left V 1 base short and J 4 bases short, with 12 bases between. In DNA form, the CDR3 reads TGTGCCAGCAGTGAAGGGAGGAGTTCCCCAGATACGCAGTATTTT. Translation: CASSEGRSSPDTQYF.

The chain combines TRBV28 with TRBJ2-7; 13 nucleotides match TRBD2. The CDR3 is 16 amino acids. Trimming at V came to 6 bases and at J to 5 bases, leaving 10 bases not matched to a gene. CDR1 and CDR2 (germline): MDHEN, SYDVKM. The DNA of the CDR3 is TGTGCCAGCAGACAGGGACTAGCGGGACGGCTCGACGAGCAGTACTTC. It yields the protein CASRQGLAGRLDEQYF.

This clone was seen a single time. The chain combines TRBV5-6 with TRBJ2-1, with D unclear. V dropped 4 bases and J dropped 9 bases, with 8 bases sitting between them. Germline V lookup: CDR1 SGHDT, CDR2 YYEEEE. This CDR3 has 11 residues. The CDR3 DNA follows: TGTGCCAGCAGCCGCGACATTGAGCAGTTCTTC. Its translation is CASSRDIEQFF.

This clone was observed once. The CDR3 nucleotides are TGTGCCAGCTCACTTATCCCGGGACAGGGTAGGAATGAGCAGTTCTTC. Translation gives CASSLIPGQGRNEQFF. This chain links TRBV18 with TRBJ2-1; 9 nucleotides line up with TRBD1. Germline loops: CDR1 KGHSH, CDR2 LQKENI. Trimming took 4 bases from V and 7 from J; bases not matched to a gene: 11. The CDR3 runs to 16 residues.

This clone has a handful of counts. This chain uses TRBV2 with TRBJ1-1; TRBD1 matches at 10 bases. The CDR3 contains 14 residues. V was clipped by 5 bases and J by 1 base; unmatched bases: 1. Germline V gene data show CDR1 as SNHLY and CDR2 as FYNNEI. In DNA, the CDR3 is TGTGCCAGCAGTCGGGACAGGGGGAACACTGAAGCTTTCTTT. Its protein product is CASSRDRGNTEAFF.

This clone was counted ten times or more. The chain combines TRBV2 with TRBJ2-7; 10 nucleotides line up with TRBD1. CDR1 SNHLY and CDR2 FYNNEI come from the germline V gene. This CDR3 comprises 17 residues. Losses at the gene ends were 3 bases for V and 3 bases for J; bases not matched to a gene: 11. Written as DNA, the CDR3 is TGTGCCAGCAGTGATTGGGGGACAGGGGCCACCGTCTACGAGCAGTACTTC. Protein product: CASSDWGTGATVYEQYF.

The chain has TRBV28 and TRBJ2-3, with 11 bases identical to TRBD2. The CDR3 has 15 residues. The germline V gene encodes CDR1 MDHEN and CDR2 SYDVKM. Losses at the gene ends were 8 bases for V and 3 bases for J; bases not matched to a gene: 7. The DNA for the CDR3 is TGTGCCAGCCTTCGGCCTAGCGGGAGGACAGATACGCAGTATTTT. This translates into CASLRPSGRTDTQYF. Variable domain in full (rest from reference TRBV28 and TRBJ2-3): DVKVTQSSRYLVKRTGEKVFLECVQDMDHENMFWYRQDPGLGLRLIYFSYDVKMKEKGDIPEGYSVSREKKERFSLILESASTNQTSMYLCASLRPSGRTDTQYFGPGTRLTVL.

V gene TRBV25-1 combines with J gene TRBJ2-2; 7 bases match TRBD1. This CDR3 has 13 amino acids. CDR1 and CDR2 from the germline V gene are MGHDK and SYGVNS. V gave up 2 bases and J gave up 6 bases; unmatched junction bases: 0. The CDR3 protein is CASSETGAGELFF. CDR3 DNA: TGTGCCAGCAGTGAAACAGGGGCCGGGGAGCTGTTTTTT. The full variable domain, in which reference TRBV25-1 and TRBJ2-2 provide the parts outside the CDR3, is EADIYQTPRYLVIGTGKKITLECSQTMGHDKMYWYQQDPGMELHLIHYSYGVNSTEKGDLSSESTVSRIRTEHFPLTLESARPSHTSQYLCASSETGAGELFFGEGSRLTVL.